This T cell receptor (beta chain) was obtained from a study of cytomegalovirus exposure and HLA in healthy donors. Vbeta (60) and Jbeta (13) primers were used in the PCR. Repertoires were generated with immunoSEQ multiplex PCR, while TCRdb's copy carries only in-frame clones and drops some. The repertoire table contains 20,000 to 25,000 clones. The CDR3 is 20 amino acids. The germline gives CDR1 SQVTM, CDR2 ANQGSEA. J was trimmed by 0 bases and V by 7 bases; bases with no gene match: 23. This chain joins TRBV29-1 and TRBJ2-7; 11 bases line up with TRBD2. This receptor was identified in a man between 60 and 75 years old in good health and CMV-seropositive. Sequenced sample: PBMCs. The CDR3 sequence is CSATQPGGPISGRASYEQYF. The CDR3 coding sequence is TGCAGCGCCACTCAACCCGGGGGGCCTATTAGCGGGAGGGCCTCCTACGAGCAGTACTTC.